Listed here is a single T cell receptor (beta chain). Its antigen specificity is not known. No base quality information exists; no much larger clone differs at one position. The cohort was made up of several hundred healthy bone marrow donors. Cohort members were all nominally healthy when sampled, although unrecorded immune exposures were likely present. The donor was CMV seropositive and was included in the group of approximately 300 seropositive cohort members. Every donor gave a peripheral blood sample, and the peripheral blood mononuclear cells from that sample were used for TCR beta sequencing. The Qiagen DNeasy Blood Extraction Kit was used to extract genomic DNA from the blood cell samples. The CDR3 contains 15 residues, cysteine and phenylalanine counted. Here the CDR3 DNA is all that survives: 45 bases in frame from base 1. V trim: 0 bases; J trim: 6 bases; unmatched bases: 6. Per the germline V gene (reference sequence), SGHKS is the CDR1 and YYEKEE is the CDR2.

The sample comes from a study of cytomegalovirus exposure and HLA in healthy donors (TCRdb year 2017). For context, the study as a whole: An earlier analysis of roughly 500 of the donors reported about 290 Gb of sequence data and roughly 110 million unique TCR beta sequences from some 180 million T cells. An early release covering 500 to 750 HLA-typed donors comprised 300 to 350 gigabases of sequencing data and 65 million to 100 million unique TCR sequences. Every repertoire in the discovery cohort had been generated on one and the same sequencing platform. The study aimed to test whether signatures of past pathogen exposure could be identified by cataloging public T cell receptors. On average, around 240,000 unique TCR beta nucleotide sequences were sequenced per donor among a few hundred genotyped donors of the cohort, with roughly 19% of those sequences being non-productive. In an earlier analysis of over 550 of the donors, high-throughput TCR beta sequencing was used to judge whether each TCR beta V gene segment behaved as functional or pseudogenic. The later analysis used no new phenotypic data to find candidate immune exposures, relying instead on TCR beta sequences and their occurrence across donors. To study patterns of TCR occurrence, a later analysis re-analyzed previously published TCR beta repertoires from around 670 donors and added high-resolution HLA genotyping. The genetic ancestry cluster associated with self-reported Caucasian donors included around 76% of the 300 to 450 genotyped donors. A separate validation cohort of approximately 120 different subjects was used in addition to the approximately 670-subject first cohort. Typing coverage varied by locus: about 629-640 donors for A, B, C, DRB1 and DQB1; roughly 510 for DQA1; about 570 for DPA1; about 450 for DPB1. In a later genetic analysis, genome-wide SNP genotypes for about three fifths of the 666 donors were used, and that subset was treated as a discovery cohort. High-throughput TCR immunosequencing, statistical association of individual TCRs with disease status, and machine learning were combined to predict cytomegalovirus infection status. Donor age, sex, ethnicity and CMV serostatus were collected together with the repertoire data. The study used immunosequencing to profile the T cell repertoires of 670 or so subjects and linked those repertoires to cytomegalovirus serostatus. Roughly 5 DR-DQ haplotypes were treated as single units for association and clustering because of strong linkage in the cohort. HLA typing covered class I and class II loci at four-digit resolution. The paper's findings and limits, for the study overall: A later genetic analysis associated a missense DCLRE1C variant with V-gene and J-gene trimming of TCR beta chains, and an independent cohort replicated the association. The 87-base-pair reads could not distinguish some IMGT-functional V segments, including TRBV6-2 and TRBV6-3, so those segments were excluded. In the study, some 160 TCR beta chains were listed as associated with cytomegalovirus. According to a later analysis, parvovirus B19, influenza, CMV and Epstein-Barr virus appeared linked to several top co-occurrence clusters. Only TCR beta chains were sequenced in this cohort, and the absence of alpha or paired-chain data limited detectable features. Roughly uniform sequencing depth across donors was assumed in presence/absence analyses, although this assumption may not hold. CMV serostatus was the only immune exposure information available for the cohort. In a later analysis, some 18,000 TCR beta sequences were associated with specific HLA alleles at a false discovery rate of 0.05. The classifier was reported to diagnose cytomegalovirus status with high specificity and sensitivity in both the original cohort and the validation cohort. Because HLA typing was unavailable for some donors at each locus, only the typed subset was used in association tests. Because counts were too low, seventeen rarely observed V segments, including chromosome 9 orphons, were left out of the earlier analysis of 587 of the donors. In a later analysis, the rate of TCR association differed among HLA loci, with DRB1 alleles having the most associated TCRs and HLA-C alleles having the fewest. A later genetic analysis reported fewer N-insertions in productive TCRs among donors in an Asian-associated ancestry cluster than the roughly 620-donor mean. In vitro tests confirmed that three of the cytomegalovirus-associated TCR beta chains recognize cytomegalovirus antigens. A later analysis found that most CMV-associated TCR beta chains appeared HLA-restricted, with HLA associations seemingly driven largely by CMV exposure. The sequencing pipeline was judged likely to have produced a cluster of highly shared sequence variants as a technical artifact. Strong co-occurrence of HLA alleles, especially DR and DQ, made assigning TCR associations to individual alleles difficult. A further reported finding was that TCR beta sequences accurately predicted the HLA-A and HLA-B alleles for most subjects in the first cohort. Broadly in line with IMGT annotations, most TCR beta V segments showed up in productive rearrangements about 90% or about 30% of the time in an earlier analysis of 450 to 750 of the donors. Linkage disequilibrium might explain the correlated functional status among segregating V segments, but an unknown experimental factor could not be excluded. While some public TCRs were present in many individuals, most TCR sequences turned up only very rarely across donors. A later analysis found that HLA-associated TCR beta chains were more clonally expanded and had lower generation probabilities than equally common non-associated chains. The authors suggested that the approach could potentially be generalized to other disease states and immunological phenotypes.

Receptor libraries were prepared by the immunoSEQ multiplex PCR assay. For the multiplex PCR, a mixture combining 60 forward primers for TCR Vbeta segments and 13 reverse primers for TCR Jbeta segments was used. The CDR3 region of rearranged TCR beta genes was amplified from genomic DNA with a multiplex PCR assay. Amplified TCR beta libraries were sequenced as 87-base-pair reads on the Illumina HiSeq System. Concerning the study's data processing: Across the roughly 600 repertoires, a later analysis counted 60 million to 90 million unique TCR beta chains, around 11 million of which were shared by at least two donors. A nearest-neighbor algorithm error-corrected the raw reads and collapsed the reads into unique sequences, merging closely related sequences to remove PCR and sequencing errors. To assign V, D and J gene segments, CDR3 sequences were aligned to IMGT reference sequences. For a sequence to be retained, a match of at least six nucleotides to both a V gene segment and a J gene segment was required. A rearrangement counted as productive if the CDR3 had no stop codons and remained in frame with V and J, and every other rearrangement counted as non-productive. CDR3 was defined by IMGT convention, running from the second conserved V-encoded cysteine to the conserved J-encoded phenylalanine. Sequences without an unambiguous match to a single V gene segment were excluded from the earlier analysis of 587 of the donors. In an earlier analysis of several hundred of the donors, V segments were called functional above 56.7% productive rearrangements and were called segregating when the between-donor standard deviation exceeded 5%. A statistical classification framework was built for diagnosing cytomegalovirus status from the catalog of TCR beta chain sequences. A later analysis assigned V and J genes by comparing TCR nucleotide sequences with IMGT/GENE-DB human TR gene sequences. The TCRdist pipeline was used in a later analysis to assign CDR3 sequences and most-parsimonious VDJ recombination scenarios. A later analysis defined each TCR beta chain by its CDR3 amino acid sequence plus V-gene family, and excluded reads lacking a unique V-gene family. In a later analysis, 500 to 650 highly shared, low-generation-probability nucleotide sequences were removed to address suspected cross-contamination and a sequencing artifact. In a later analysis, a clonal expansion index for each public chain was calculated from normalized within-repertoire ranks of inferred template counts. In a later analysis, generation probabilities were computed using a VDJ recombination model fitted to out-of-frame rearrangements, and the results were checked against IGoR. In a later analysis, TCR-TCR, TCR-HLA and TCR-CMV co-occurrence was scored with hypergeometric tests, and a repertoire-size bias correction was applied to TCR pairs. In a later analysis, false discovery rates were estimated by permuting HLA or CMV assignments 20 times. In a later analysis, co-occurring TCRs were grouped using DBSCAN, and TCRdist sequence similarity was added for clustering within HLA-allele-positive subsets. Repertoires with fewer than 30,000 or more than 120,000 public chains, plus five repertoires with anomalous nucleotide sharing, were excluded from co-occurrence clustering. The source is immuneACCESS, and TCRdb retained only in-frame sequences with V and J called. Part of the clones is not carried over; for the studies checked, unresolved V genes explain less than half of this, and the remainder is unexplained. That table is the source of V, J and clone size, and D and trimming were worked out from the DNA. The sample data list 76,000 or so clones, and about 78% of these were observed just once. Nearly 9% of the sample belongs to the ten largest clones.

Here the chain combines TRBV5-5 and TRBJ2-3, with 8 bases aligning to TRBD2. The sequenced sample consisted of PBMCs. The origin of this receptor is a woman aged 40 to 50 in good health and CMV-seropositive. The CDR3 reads CASSLGLAGADTQYF. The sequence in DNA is TGTGCCAGCAGCTTGGGGCTAGCGGGTGCCGATACGCAGTATTTT.